The clone carrying this TCR beta chain has just a few counts. The target antigen is unknown. The CDR3 has 14 amino acids. Trimming stripped 4 bases from V and 0 bases from J, with 6 bases between. Germline values: CDR1 SGHTA, CDR2 FQGTGA. Vbeta (60) and Jbeta (13) primers were used in the PCR. The method was immunoSEQ multiplex PCR; TCRdb's version includes in-frame clones alone and lacks a portion of them. Of roughly 160,000 clones listed, roughly 71% are singletons. The record originates from a study of cytomegalovirus exposure and HLA in healthy donors. Study conclusions and caveats: More than 15,000 TCR beta sequences were associated with HLA alleles at 0.05 false discovery rate in a later analysis. It was reported in a later analysis that an Asian-associated ancestry cluster showed fewer N-insertions than the approximately 700-donor mean. When presence/absence was analysed, sequencing depth was taken to be roughly uniform across donors. Information on immune exposure was restricted to one variable (CMV serostatus).

The sequencing input was PBMCs. J is TRBJ2-2 and V is TRBV7-3, with D maybe TRBD1 (6 bases). The source is a girl aged 5-17 years in good health and CMV-seronegative. CDR3 sequence: CASSWTANTGELFF. The CDR3 nucleotides are TGTGCCAGCAGCTGGACAGCGAACACCGGGGAGCTGTTTTTT.